This entry describes one TCR beta chain. Its specificity is not known. Both 60 Vbeta primers and 13 Jbeta primers went into the PCR. Data came from immunoSEQ multiplex PCR; TCRdb stores just in-frame clones and leaves some out. This repertoire shows about 200,000 clones, around 83% found once; its top ten account for about 3%. The CDR3 length is 15 residues. V lost 4 bases and J lost 4; bases outside the gene matches: 4. Germline CDR1 SGHAT, CDR2 FQNNGV. The data are from a study of cytomegalovirus exposure and HLA in healthy donors. Study conclusions and caveats: TRBV6-2, TRBV6-3 and some other V segments were unresolvable in 87-base-pair reads. Using a false discovery rate of 0.05, a later analysis showed that around 16,000 TCR beta sequences were associated with HLA alleles. A later analysis linked a missense DCLRE1C variant to TCR beta V- and J-gene trimming.

Sequencing was carried out using PBMCs. The receptor was isolated from a woman in her 40s in good health and CMV-seronegative. This sequence joins TRBV11-2 and TRBJ2-1; 10 bases align to TRBD2. CDR3 sequence (DNA): TGTGCCAGCAGCTCAGGACTAGCGGCTTACAATGAGCAGTTCTTC. Amino acid sequence: CASSSGLAAYNEQFF. The complete variable domain, with remaining parts taken from reference TRBV11-2 and TRBJ2-1, reads EAGVAQSPRYKIIEKRQSVAFWCNPISGHATLYWYQQILGQGPKLLIQFQNNGVVDDSQLPKDRFSAERLKGVDSTLKIQPAKLEDSAVYLCASSSGLAAYNEQFFGPGTRLTVL.